This is a list of T cell receptor beta chains from one sample in a study of blood T cell repertoires in COVID-19. The table came from immunoSEQ multiplex PCR; TCRdb's copy has only in-frame clones and leaves some out. Of 110,000 or so clones in the sample, approximately 70% were seen once. The material sequenced was peripheral blood. The source is a woman aged 40-49 years with acute or convalescent COVID-19. Both conserved end residues are part of each CDR3. D genes are given only for firm matches. A clone size is listed for some rows: how often the clone was seen (once, few, many), or a class if it is expanded.

j_gene: TRBJ2-3; d_gene: TRBD2; abundance: once; v_gene: TRBV7-8; CDR3nt: TGTGCCAGCAGCGCACACGGGGGGACAGATACGCAGTATTTT; CDR3aa: CASSAHGGTDTQYF
j_gene: TRBJ2-1; d_gene: TRBD1; abundance: .; v_gene: TRBV19; CDR3nt: TGTGCCAGTAGTACCTACCCCGGGACAGGGTTAGACAATGAGCAGTTCTTC; CDR3aa: CASSTYPGTGLDNEQFF
j_gene: TRBJ1-2; d_gene: TRBD1; abundance: few; v_gene: TRBV28; CDR3nt: TGTGCCAGCACCGCCCCCCCCGGACAGGACCGCAACTATGGCTACACCTTC; CDR3aa: CASTAPPGQDRNYGYTF
j_gene: TRBJ2-3; d_gene: .; abundance: .; v_gene: TRBV4-1; CDR3nt: TGCGCCAGCAGCCAAGAGAAGCGACCGGACACAGATACGCAGTATTTT; CDR3aa: CASSQEKRPDTDTQYF
j_gene: TRBJ1-6; d_gene: TRBD1; abundance: .; v_gene: TRBV7-9; CDR3nt: TGTGCCAGCAGCCCTCCAGGGGGCGCGAATTCACCCCTCCACTTT; CDR3aa: CASSPPGGANSPLHF
j_gene: TRBJ1-5; d_gene: .; abundance: .; v_gene: TRBV2; CDR3nt: TGTGCCAGCAGCTTGAGGGAAAATCAGCCCCAGCATTTT; CDR3aa: CASSLRENQPQHF
j_gene: TRBJ2-3; d_gene: .; abundance: .; v_gene: TRBV29-1; CDR3nt: TGCAGCGTTGTCCGGAGTTATCAGTATTTT; CDR3aa: CSVVRSYQYF
j_gene: TRBJ2-1; d_gene: TRBD1; abundance: .; v_gene: TRBV28; CDR3nt: TGTGCCAGCACCGGGACAGGGTTTTTCCGTGAGCAGTTCTTC; CDR3aa: CASTGTGFFREQFF
j_gene: TRBJ2-3; d_gene: TRBD2; abundance: .; v_gene: TRBV24-1; CDR3nt: TGTGCCACCAGTGATTTCGGGACTAGCGGCCACCGCACAGATACGCAGTATTTT; CDR3aa: CATSDFGTSGHRTDTQYF
j_gene: TRBJ2-7; d_gene: TRBD1; abundance: .; v_gene: TRBV9; CDR3nt: TGTGCCAGCAGCTTTACAGGGGGCTTAGACGAGCAGTACTTC; CDR3aa: CASSFTGGLDEQYF
j_gene: TRBJ2-3; d_gene: TRBD2; abundance: .; v_gene: TRBV3-1/TRBV3-2; CDR3nt: TGTGCCAGCAGCCAAGAGGGACTAGCGGGGGGGGGCACAGATACGCAGTATTTT; CDR3aa: CASSQEGLAGGGTDTQYF
j_gene: TRBJ2-7; d_gene: .; abundance: .; v_gene: TRBV28; CDR3nt: TGTGCCAGCAGTTTACAGTTCTACGAGCAGTACTTC; CDR3aa: CASSLQFYEQYF
j_gene: TRBJ1-1; d_gene: .; abundance: .; v_gene: TRBV6-5; CDR3nt: TGTGCCGCTAGGGTGACAGGGAACACTGAAGCTTTCTTT; CDR3aa: CAARVTGNTEAFF
j_gene: TRBJ2-1; d_gene: TRBD2; abundance: .; v_gene: TRBV3-1/TRBV3-2; CDR3nt: TGTGCCAGCAGCATTAGCGGGGGCGGGAGCTCCTACAATGAGCAGTTCTTC; CDR3aa: CASSISGGGSSYNEQFF
j_gene: TRBJ1-4; d_gene: TRBD1; abundance: few; v_gene: TRBV11-2; CDR3nt: TGTGCCAGCAGCCCACAACTCCCGGGACAGGGGGAAAAACTGTTTTTT; CDR3aa: CASSPQLPGQGEKLFF
j_gene: TRBJ2-5; d_gene: TRBD1; abundance: .; v_gene: TRBV2; CDR3nt: TGTGCCAGCAGCCAGGGGGTAGGGGCCCAAGAGACCCAGTACTTC; CDR3aa: CASSQGVGAQETQYF
j_gene: TRBJ1-5; d_gene: .; abundance: .; v_gene: TRBV19; CDR3nt: TGTGCCAGTAGTTACGCGGGGGGCAATCAGCCCCAGCATTTT; CDR3aa: CASSYAGGNQPQHF
j_gene: TRBJ2-7; d_gene: TRBD1; abundance: .; v_gene: TRBV28; CDR3nt: TGTGCCAGCAAACCCCGGGACAGTGTCGCCTACGAGCAGTACTTC; CDR3aa: CASKPRDSVAYEQYF
j_gene: TRBJ1-4; d_gene: .; abundance: .; v_gene: TRBV7-3; CDR3nt: TGTGCCAGCAGCTCGAGCGGCAGCCCTAATGAAAAACTGTTTTTT; CDR3aa: CASSSSGSPNEKLFF
j_gene: TRBJ2-2; d_gene: TRBD1; abundance: .; v_gene: TRBV6-4; CDR3nt: TGTGCCAGCAGTGTTACCCGGGACAGCTCGAACACCGGGGAGCTGTTTTTT; CDR3aa: CASSVTRDSSNTGELFF
j_gene: TRBJ2-3; d_gene: .; abundance: .; v_gene: TRBV28; CDR3nt: TGTGCCAGCAGTTTTGGGACATTTGCCGATACGCAGTATTTT; CDR3aa: CASSFGTFADTQYF
j_gene: TRBJ2-3; d_gene: TRBD1; abundance: .; v_gene: TRBV19; CDR3nt: TGTGCCAGTAGTTGGACAGGGGGCTACACAGATACGCAGTATTTT; CDR3aa: CASSWTGGYTDTQYF
j_gene: TRBJ1-5; d_gene: .; abundance: .; v_gene: TRBV30; CDR3nt: TGTGCCTGGAGTGGTGCGACAGCTGATCAGCCCCAGCATTTT; CDR3aa: CAWSGATADQPQHF
j_gene: TRBJ2-1; d_gene: .; abundance: .; v_gene: TRBV5-1; CDR3nt: TGCGCCAGCAGCCTCCTGGGGCATTCTACCGATGAGCAGTTCTTC; CDR3aa: CASSLLGHSTDEQFF
j_gene: TRBJ2-2; d_gene: TRBD2; abundance: few; v_gene: TRBV10-1; CDR3nt: TGCGCCAGCAGTGAGCCTAGCGGGGGGGCCGGGACCGGGGAGCTGTTTTTT; CDR3aa: CASSEPSGGAGTGELFF
j_gene: TRBJ2-3; d_gene: TRBD2; abundance: .; v_gene: TRBV15; CDR3nt: TGTGCCACCAGCAGAGATGGACTAGCGGGGGGGACAGATACGCAGTATTTT; CDR3aa: CATSRDGLAGGTDTQYF
j_gene: TRBJ2-3; d_gene: TRBD1; abundance: once; v_gene: TRBV6-1; CDR3nt: TGTGCCAGCAGTGAAGGGACAGGGGGGAGGGATACGCAGTATTTT; CDR3aa: CASSEGTGGRDTQYF
j_gene: TRBJ2-3; d_gene: TRBD1; abundance: .; v_gene: TRBV7-9; CDR3nt: TGTGCCAGCAGCACCCAGACAGGGGGAGGATCTTTGGATACGCAGTATTTT; CDR3aa: CASSTQTGGGSLDTQYF
j_gene: TRBJ1-6; d_gene: TRBD1; abundance: once; v_gene: TRBV6-2/TRBV6-3; CDR3nt: TGTGCCAGCAGCGCCGGGACAGGGTTTTCACCCCTCCACTTT; CDR3aa: CASSAGTGFSPLHF
j_gene: TRBJ1-2; d_gene: TRBD1; abundance: .; v_gene: TRBV5-4; CDR3nt: TGTGCCAGCAGCTTGGGACAGGGGAACTATGGCTACACCTTC; CDR3aa: CASSLGQGNYGYTF
j_gene: TRBJ1-1; d_gene: .; abundance: .; v_gene: TRBV10-3; CDR3nt: TGTGCCATCAGTCCCCGGGGGGGGGAGAACACTGAAGCTTTCTTT; CDR3aa: CAISPRGGENTEAFF
j_gene: TRBJ2-1; d_gene: .; abundance: .; v_gene: TRBV10-3; CDR3nt: TGTGCCATCAGCAGGGACTTCAGCTCCTACAATGAGCAGTTCTTC; CDR3aa: CAISRDFSSYNEQFF
j_gene: TRBJ1-1; d_gene: .; abundance: .; v_gene: TRBV18; CDR3nt: TGTGCCAGCTCACCAATGGGCCTCACTGAAGCTTTCTTT; CDR3aa: CASSPMGLTEAFF
j_gene: TRBJ2-1; d_gene: TRBD2; abundance: .; v_gene: TRBV5-1; CDR3nt: TGCGCCAGCAGCTTGGGTTTTGCGGGGGGGCGCTACAATGAGCAGTTCTTC; CDR3aa: CASSLGFAGGRYNEQFF
j_gene: TRBJ1-1; d_gene: TRBD1; abundance: few; v_gene: TRBV5-1; CDR3nt: TGCGCCAGCAGCTTGTGGGACAGTGAAGTTGAAGCTTTCTTT; CDR3aa: CASSLWDSEVEAFF
j_gene: TRBJ1-6; d_gene: .; abundance: .; v_gene: TRBV15; CDR3nt: TGTGCCACCAGCAGAGGTGGGGGCGAATCACCCCTCCACTTT; CDR3aa: CATSRGGGESPLHF
j_gene: TRBJ2-2; d_gene: TRBD1; abundance: few; v_gene: TRBV28; CDR3nt: TGTGCCAGCAGTATGACAGGGTATGGGGAGCTGTTTTTT; CDR3aa: CASSMTGYGELFF
j_gene: TRBJ1-1; d_gene: .; abundance: .; v_gene: TRBV30; CDR3nt: TGTGCCTGGAGTGAACAGGCTAACACTGAAGCTTTCTTT; CDR3aa: CAWSEQANTEAFF
j_gene: TRBJ2-5; d_gene: .; abundance: once; v_gene: TRBV7-2; CDR3nt: TGTGCCAGCAGCCCAGGCGCGCTAGGCCCCGTAGGGGGGACCCAGTACTTC; CDR3aa: CASSPGALGPVGGTQYF
j_gene: TRBJ1-1; d_gene: .; abundance: .; v_gene: TRBV7-9; CDR3nt: TGTGCCAGCAGCTCCGGGGGGACCCCTGGGGCTTTCTTT; CDR3aa: CASSSGGTPGAFF
j_gene: TRBJ2-5; d_gene: .; abundance: .; v_gene: TRBV7-2; CDR3nt: TGTGCCAGCAGCTTATCGGAGACCCAGTACTTC; CDR3aa: CASSLSETQYF
j_gene: TRBJ1-5; d_gene: .; abundance: many; v_gene: TRBV10-3; CDR3nt: TGTGCCATCTCTCCTAGCAATCAGCCCCAGCATTTT; CDR3aa: CAISPSNQPQHF
j_gene: TRBJ2-5; d_gene: TRBD2; abundance: .; v_gene: TRBV11-2; CDR3nt: TGTGCCAGCAGCTTAGTCCGGGGGGGCAGCGAGACCCAGTACTTC; CDR3aa: CASSLVRGGSETQYF
j_gene: TRBJ2-5; d_gene: TRBD1; abundance: .; v_gene: TRBV5-1; CDR3nt: TGCGCCAGCAGCTTGGGACAGGGGGCCCAAGAGACCCAGTACTTC; CDR3aa: CASSLGQGAQETQYF
j_gene: TRBJ1-5; d_gene: .; abundance: .; v_gene: TRBV6-6; CDR3nt: TGTGCCAGCAGTTACTGGGGGGGGTACGAGCATTTT; CDR3aa: CASSYWGGYEHF
j_gene: TRBJ2-3; d_gene: TRBD2; abundance: .; v_gene: TRBV30; CDR3nt: TGTGCCTGGAGTCCTCGGCGGGGGAGCACAGATACGCAGTATTTT; CDR3aa: CAWSPRRGSTDTQYF
j_gene: TRBJ1-5; d_gene: .; abundance: few; v_gene: TRBV6-4; CDR3nt: TGTGCCAGCAGTGAGTCAGGGTTGGCTGGTCAGCCCCAGCATTTT; CDR3aa: CASSESGLAGQPQHF
j_gene: TRBJ1-3; d_gene: .; abundance: .; v_gene: TRBV6-5; CDR3nt: TGTGCCAGCAGTTACTCGAACGCGAACACCATATATTTT; CDR3aa: CASSYSNANTIYF
j_gene: TRBJ1-2; d_gene: .; abundance: many; v_gene: TRBV5-1; CDR3nt: TGCGCCAGCAGCTCTGATGGGGGGACTACTAACTATGGCTACACCTTC; CDR3aa: CASSSDGGTTNYGYTF
j_gene: TRBJ1-4; d_gene: .; abundance: .; v_gene: TRBV7-9; CDR3nt: TGTGCCAGCAGCCCACAGGGATATCGAGAAAAACTGTTTTTT; CDR3aa: CASSPQGYREKLFF
j_gene: TRBJ2-2; d_gene: TRBD2; abundance: .; v_gene: TRBV6-5; CDR3nt: TGTGCCAGCAAGGGACTAGCGGGGGACACCGGGGAGCTGTTTTTT; CDR3aa: CASKGLAGDTGELFF
j_gene: TRBJ2-3; d_gene: .; abundance: .; v_gene: TRBV5-1; CDR3nt: TGCGCCAGCAGCTCCCCAGGGACAGATACGCAGTATTTT; CDR3aa: CASSSPGTDTQYF